The rows below give T cell receptor beta chains drawn from one sample of a study of regulatory T cells in long-lasting Graves disease. TCRdb called the multiplex PCR reads again in MiXCR, with one record for every CDR3 protein. The sample has roughly 400,000 distinct CDR3 sequences; about 15% are singletons. The same sample was also studied in work on T cells in Graves' hyperthyroidism and ophthalmopathy.

The starting material was peripheral blood mononuclear cells (PBMCs), obtained at new diagnosis, from a patient treated with antithyroid drugs. The receptors originated from a woman in her forties with Graves disease. CDR3s include the opening cysteine and the closing phenylalanine or tryptophan. D genes are given only for firm matches. Rows give clone size only sometimes, using once, few, many, or a class for an expanded clone.

DNA: TGTGCCAGCAGCTCCCCACTAGTGATCGAGACCCAGTACTTC
CDR3: CASSSPLVIETQYF
J: TRBJ2-5
D: -
size: many
V: TRBV7-2

DNA: TGTGCCAGCAGCTCCGGGACTTGGAGGCCCGAGCAGTACTTC
CDR3: CASSSGTWRPEQYF
J: TRBJ2-7
D: -
size: many
V: TRBV11-1

DNA: TGTGCCAGCAGTGAGCGGAATAACTATGGCTACACCTTC
CDR3: CASSERNNYGYTF
J: TRBJ1-2
D: -
size: many
V: TRBV2

DNA: TGTGCCAGCAGCTTGCTAGCGGGAGAGTCCTACAATGAGCAGTTCTTC
CDR3: CASSLLAGESYNEQFF
J: TRBJ2-1
D: TRBD2
size: many
V: TRBV11-2

DNA: TGTGCCAGTAGTATAGGGGGTAGCGGGACCAAAGAGGCCCAGTACTTC
CDR3: CASSIGGSGTKEAQYF
J: TRBJ2-5
D: TRBD2
size: -
V: TRBV19

DNA: TGTGCCAGCAGCTTTGGAGGGAGGAGCAATCAGCCCCAGCATTTT
CDR3: CASSFGGRSNQPQHF
J: TRBJ1-5
D: -
size: few
V: TRBV5-4

DNA: TGTGCCAGCACCGTCGGGAGTGGGAGCACAGATACGCAGTATTTT
CDR3: CASTVGSGSTDTQYF
J: TRBJ2-3
D: -
size: many
V: TRBV7-2

DNA: TGTGCCAGCAGTTACTCCCTAGCGCTAGCCACCGGGGAGCTGTTTTTT
CDR3: CASSYSLALATGELFF
J: TRBJ2-2
D: -
size: many
V: TRBV6-2/TRBV6-3

DNA: TGTGCCTGGAGTGGCCTCGGGGACAGGGGGTTGAGTCGATCACCCCTCCACTTT
CDR3: CAWSGLGDRGLSRSPLHF
J: TRBJ1-6
D: TRBD1
size: many
V: TRBV30

DNA: TGCAGCGAGGCCCAGGGGGCAGGGGAGACCCAGTACTTC
CDR3: CSEAQGAGETQYF
J: TRBJ2-5
D: TRBD1
size: many
V: TRBV20-1

DNA: TGTGCCAGCAATGAGGTCGAGGTCACAGATACGCAGTATTTT
CDR3: CASNEVEVTDTQYF
J: TRBJ2-3
D: -
size: many
V: TRBV28

DNA: TGTGCCAGCAGTTTTTGGGGGACGGAGGGTGAAAAACTGTTTTTT
CDR3: CASSFWGTEGEKLFF
J: TRBJ1-4
D: -
size: many
V: TRBV28

DNA: TGTGCCAGCAGCGACCCGGACAGACGCACAGATACGCAGTATTTT
CDR3: CASSDPDRRTDTQYF
J: TRBJ2-3
D: -
size: few
V: TRBV7-9

DNA: TGCAGTGCTTTGGGTGTCGGGAACACCTACGAGCAGTACTTC
CDR3: CSALGVGNTYEQYF
J: TRBJ2-7
D: -
size: -
V: TRBV20-1

DNA: TGTGCCAGCAGCTTAGAACAGGGGGTTTGGACTGAAGCTTTCTTT
CDR3: CASSLEQGVWTEAFF
J: TRBJ1-1
D: TRBD1
size: few
V: TRBV7-6

DNA: TGTGCCAGCAGTGAACTCTCGGGGGAGCAGTACTTC
CDR3: CASSELSGEQYF
J: TRBJ2-7
D: -
size: many
V: TRBV25-1

DNA: TGTGCCAGCAGCCAAGTGGCAGCGAGCTCCTACAATGAGCAGTTCTTC
CDR3: CASSQVAASSYNEQFF
J: TRBJ2-1
D: -
size: many
V: TRBV14

DNA: TGTGCCAGCAACAGTGTAGAGACCCAGTACTTC
CDR3: CASNSVETQYF
J: TRBJ2-5
D: -
size: many
V: TRBV5-4

DNA: TGCGCCAGCAGCTTCATACAGGGAGGAGACACTGAAGCTTTCTTT
CDR3: CASSFIQGGDTEAFF
J: TRBJ1-1
D: -
size: -
V: TRBV5-1

DNA: TGCGCCAGCAGCCAAGAGGGACAGTTAAACACTGAAGCTTTCTTT
CDR3: CASSQEGQLNTEAFF
J: TRBJ1-1
D: TRBD1
size: -
V: TRBV4-1

DNA: TGCGCCAGCAAAGACCCGGACAGAACCTACGAGCAGTACTTC
CDR3: CASKDPDRTYEQYF
J: TRBJ2-7
D: -
size: few
V: TRBV10-2

DNA: TGTGCCAGCAGCATCCTCCGGGAACCACCCTACGAGCAGTACTTC
CDR3: CASSILREPPYEQYF
J: TRBJ2-7
D: -
size: few
V: TRBV5-6

DNA: TGCAGCGTTGAAGTCTACAATGAGCAGTTCTTC
CDR3: CSVEVYNEQFF
J: TRBJ2-1
D: -
size: few
V: TRBV29-1

DNA: TGTGCCAGCAGCTTACAGGGGAGGTCCTACGAGCAGTACTTC
CDR3: CASSLQGRSYEQYF
J: TRBJ2-7
D: -
size: few
V: TRBV5-5

DNA: TGTGCCAGCAGCAGTCACCGGGACAAACGCACAGATACGCAGTATTTT
CDR3: CASSSHRDKRTDTQYF
J: TRBJ2-3
D: -
size: many
V: TRBV7-8

DNA: TGTGCCAGCAGCGCTATAGCGGGAAGCACAGATACGCAGTATTTT
CDR3: CASSAIAGSTDTQYF
J: TRBJ2-3
D: TRBD2
size: many
V: TRBV7-9

DNA: TGTGCCAGCAGCTCCGGACTAGCGGGCGTTGGAGATACGCAGTATTTT
CDR3: CASSSGLAGVGDTQYF
J: TRBJ2-3
D: TRBD2
size: -
V: TRBV5-4

DNA: TGTGCCTGGATGGGACAATCGGGCACTGAAGCTTTCTTT
CDR3: CAWMGQSGTEAFF
J: TRBJ1-1
D: -
size: -
V: TRBV30

DNA: TGTGCCAGCAGTGAATCCGGGGGTGAGCAGTTCTTC
CDR3: CASSESGGEQFF
J: TRBJ2-1
D: -
size: few
V: TRBV6-2/TRBV6-3

DNA: TGTGCCAGCAGCTTACAGACCTACGAGCAGTACTTC
CDR3: CASSLQTYEQYF
J: TRBJ2-7
D: -
size: -
V: TRBV7-9

DNA: TGTGCCAGCAGCCAGCCAGGTGCAGGGGCATTCTACGAGCAGTACTTC
CDR3: CASSQPGAGAFYEQYF
J: TRBJ2-7
D: -
size: many
V: TRBV6-1

DNA: TGTGCCAGCAGCGTAGGAAGCGCCAGATACCAAGAGACCCAGTACTTC
CDR3: CASSVGSARYQETQYF
J: TRBJ2-5
D: -
size: many
V: TRBV9

DNA: TGTGCCAGCAGCGCCAGGGGACTAGCGGGAGACTTATATACGCAGTATTTT
CDR3: CASSARGLAGDLYTQYF
J: TRBJ2-3
D: TRBD2
size: many
V: TRBV7-9

DNA: TGTGCCAGCAGTAACCGGGACAAAAGCGGGAGATACAATGAGCAGTTCTTC
CDR3: CASSNRDKSGRYNEQFF
J: TRBJ2-1
D: TRBD2
size: many
V: TRBV28

DNA: TGTGCCAGCAGGAGGGGTGTCAGCTATGGCTACACCTTC
CDR3: CASRRGVSYGYTF
J: TRBJ1-2
D: -
size: many
V: TRBV12-3/TRBV12-4

DNA: TGCGCCAGCAGCTTGGATGTCAGCGGGGGGGAGCAGTACTTC
CDR3: CASSLDVSGGEQYF
J: TRBJ2-7
D: TRBD2
size: many
V: TRBV5-1

DNA: TGCGCCAGCAGCTTGGGGACGGGTTACAATCAGCCCCAGCATTTT
CDR3: CASSLGTGYNQPQHF
J: TRBJ1-5
D: -
size: -
V: TRBV5-1

DNA: TGCAGCGTTGAGGTGGCAGGGGGTATGGAGACCCAGTACTTC
CDR3: CSVEVAGGMETQYF
J: TRBJ2-5
D: TRBD1
size: many
V: TRBV29-1

DNA: TGTGCCAGCAGCCAAGATCGGGTGGGCCCCACAGATACGCAGTATTTT
CDR3: CASSQDRVGPTDTQYF
J: TRBJ2-3
D: -
size: many
V: TRBV3-1

DNA: TGTGCCAGCAGGAGGGGTGCGGACAGAGAGACCCAGTACTTC
CDR3: CASRRGADRETQYF
J: TRBJ2-5
D: -
size: many
V: TRBV6-1

DNA: TGTGCCAGCAGCTCTTCGTCCCGGGACAGCCATGAAAAACTGTTTTTT
CDR3: CASSSSSRDSHEKLFF
J: TRBJ1-4
D: TRBD1
size: many
V: TRBV7-9

DNA: TGTGCCAGCAGCTTACCAGGGGGAAATGGCTACACCTTC
CDR3: CASSLPGGNGYTF
J: TRBJ1-2
D: TRBD1
size: many
V: TRBV7-9

DNA: TGTGCCAGCAGCTTAAATCGACAGGGGCGCACCGGGGAGCTGTTTTTT
CDR3: CASSLNRQGRTGELFF
J: TRBJ2-2
D: TRBD1
size: -
V: TRBV7-6

DNA: TGTGCCTGGATAGGGACAGGGGGCCTTGGAGCTTTCTTT
CDR3: CAWIGTGGLGAFF
J: TRBJ1-1
D: TRBD1
size: many
V: TRBV30

DNA: TGTGCCAGCAGCCCCCGCACCGGGCACATTCAGTACTTC
CDR3: CASSPRTGHIQYF
J: TRBJ2-4
D: -
size: -
V: TRBV5-6

DNA: TGTGCCAGCAGCCGAGATGGGGTGAGGTACAATGAGCAGTTCTTC
CDR3: CASSRDGVRYNEQFF
J: TRBJ2-1
D: -
size: many
V: TRBV7-2

DNA: TGTGCCAGCTCACCCGACAGGAGTCTCGAGCAGTACTTC
CDR3: CASSPDRSLEQYF
J: TRBJ2-7
D: -
size: many
V: TRBV18

DNA: TGTGCCAGCAGTTTGGGACAGTTATATGGCTACACCTTC
CDR3: CASSLGQLYGYTF
J: TRBJ1-2
D: TRBD1
size: many
V: TRBV12-3/TRBV12-4

DNA: TGTGCCAGCAGTAATACCGGGACACAGTACAATGAGCAGTTCTTC
CDR3: CASSNTGTQYNEQFF
J: TRBJ2-1
D: -
size: -
V: TRBV6-1

DNA: TGTGCCAGCAGTGAATTGGGGGGAAGGGCCTACAATGAGCAGTTCTTC
CDR3: CASSELGGRAYNEQFF
J: TRBJ2-1
D: -
size: few
V: TRBV25-1

DNA: TGTGCCAGCACACTGGCAGGGGAATACGAGCAGTACTTC
CDR3: CASTLAGEYEQYF
J: TRBJ2-7
D: -
size: many
V: TRBV7-9

DNA: TGCGCCAGCAGCCACCCTGGGGGGGGCACAGATACGCAGTATTTT
CDR3: CASSHPGGGTDTQYF
J: TRBJ2-3
D: TRBD2
size: -
V: TRBV11-2

DNA: TGTGCCAGCAGCTTGGGGAGTACCTACAATGAGCAGTTCTTC
CDR3: CASSLGSTYNEQFF
J: TRBJ2-1
D: -
size: many
V: TRBV13

DNA: TGTGCCATCGGTCCAGGAGAAGAGACCCAGTACTTC
CDR3: CAIGPGEETQYF
J: TRBJ2-5
D: -
size: many
V: TRBV10-3

DNA: TGCAGTGCTAGACGGCAGGGGGCCCTTTACAATGAGCAGTTCTTC
CDR3: CSARRQGALYNEQFF
J: TRBJ2-1
D: TRBD1
size: -
V: TRBV20-1

DNA: TGCGCCAGCAGTGAGTCTGGCGATGAGCAGTTCTTC
CDR3: CASSESGDEQFF
J: TRBJ2-1
D: -
size: many
V: TRBV10-1

DNA: TGTGCCAGCAGTCAGCCGGGACAGGGGGTCCACGAGCAGTACTTC
CDR3: CASSQPGQGVHEQYF
J: TRBJ2-7
D: TRBD1
size: few
V: TRBV7-6

DNA: TGTGCCAGCAGTGTTCTCCAGACAGATACGCAGTATTTT
CDR3: CASSVLQTDTQYF
J: TRBJ2-3
D: -
size: many
V: TRBV2

DNA: TGTGCCAGCAGCCCCGAAGGGGGCTTGTATGGCTACACCTTC
CDR3: CASSPEGGLYGYTF
J: TRBJ1-2
D: TRBD1
size: few
V: TRBV5-6